This T cell receptor beta chain was identified during a study of T cell repertoires in cytomegalovirus infection. The CDR3 runs to 13 residues. Deletions cut 3 bases from V and 1 base from J, with 5 bases between. CDR1 KGHSH and CDR2 LQKENI come from the germline V gene. TCRdb passed the reads through MiXCR, listing each CDR3 protein once. Of around 330,000 distinct CDR3 sequences in the sample, roughly 16% were seen once. This clonotype was counted a few times. The specimen was PBMCs. This receptor was identified in a human donor in good health (CMV status not recorded). Some clones in this sample may be carry-over from other donors' samples. The chain links TRBV18 to TRBJ2-3; D gene unclear. CDR3 loop: CASSPQGTDTQYF. The CDR3, as DNA: TGTGCCAGCTCACCGCAGGGCACAGATACGCAGTATTTT.